The 25 T cell receptor beta chains below were found in one sample sequenced in a study of blood T cell repertoires in COVID-19. Method: immunoSEQ multiplex PCR; TCRdb's copy keeps in-frame clones and lacks some. The sample consists of roughly 390,000 clones, roughly 86% of them appearing once. The sample consisted of peripheral blood. Receptors were obtained from a woman aged 25 to 45 with COVID-19, enrolled during active disease.

In regard to this clone: This specimen includes other DNA sequences encoding the same CDR3. This chain connects TRBV27 to TRBJ2-7; D may be TRBD1 (6 bases). CDR3 size: 13 residues. Trimming pared 2 bases from V and 3 bases from J, leaving 8 bases between. Germline lookup yields CDR1 MNHEY and CDR2 SMNVEV (reference sequence). For the CDR3, the DNA is TGTGCCAGCAGTTTAGTACAGGGCTACGAGCAGTACTTC. Protein sequence: CASSLVQGYEQYF.

This clone was seen only once. The chain couples TRBV29-1 to TRBJ2-7; D call uncertain. The CDR3 consists of 13 residues. Germline loops: CDR1 SQVTM, CDR2 ANQGSEA. V lost 4 bases to trimming and J lost 0 bases, with 10 bases between them. CDR3 sequence reads: CSVGHASSYEQYF. DNA for the CDR3: TGCAGCGTTGGACACGCGAGCTCCTACGAGCAGTACTTC.

The chain couples TRBV4-1 to TRBJ2-7; TRBD1 aligns across 11 bases. V lost 5 bases, J lost 3 bases, and 9 bases stayed unmatched. Looked up from germline, CDR1 is MGHRA and CDR2 is YSYEKL. This CDR3 is 16 amino acids long. CDR3 sequence (DNA): TGCGCCAGCAGCAAGGGGAGGACAGGGGGCTTCTACGAGCAGTACTTC. This codes for CASSKGRTGGFYEQYF.

The chain couples TRBV6-5 to TRBJ2-2; a weak D match, TRBD2 (6 bases). Germline V CDR1 and CDR2: MNHEY, SVGAGI. The CDR3 extends over 13 amino acids. Trimming removed 4 bases at V and 6 bases at J, with 9 bases between. CDR3 nucleotides: TGTGCCAGCAGTTCGTGGGGGGCCGGGGAGCTGTTTTTT. Translated: CASSSWGAGELFF.

CDR3 protein: CAISEPGLAGIETQYF. In DNA form, the CDR3 reads TGTGCCATCAGCGAACCGGGACTAGCGGGAATCGAGACCCAGTACTTC. The rearrangement uses TRBV10-3 and TRBJ2-5, with TRBD2 identical over 13 bases. The CDR3 is 16 residues long. J lost 5 bases, V lost 6 bases, and 9 bases had no gene match. In germline, CDR1 is ENHRY, CDR2 SYGVKD.

J is TRBJ2-7 and V is TRBV7-8; 10 bases are a match to TRBD1. The V gene's germline CDR1 is SGHVS and CDR2 FQNEAQ. This CDR3 contains 16 residues. The J segment lost 6 bases and the V segment lost 3 bases, leaving 11 bases of the junction unmatched. CDR3 in DNA: TGTGCCAGCAGCTTGGCTGAGGGACAGGGGCTTGCCGAGCAGTACTTC. Translated, it gives CASSLAEGQGLAEQYF.

CDR3 region: CASSQDPGVPYEQYF. CDR3 in DNA: TGTGCCAGCAGCCAAGATCCGGGGGTCCCCTACGAGCAGTACTTC. The V and J genes are TRBV3-1 (or the pseudogene TRBV3-2) and TRBJ2-7; TRBD2 might be the D (6 bases). V shed 0 bases and J shed 2 bases, with 11 bases lying between them. Germline loops: CDR1 LGHDT, CDR2 YNNKEL (reference sequence). The CDR3 totals 15 residues.

The chain recombines TRBV27 with TRBJ2-5; D possibly corresponds to TRBD1 (6 bases). Germline assignment: CDR1 MNHEY and CDR2 SMNVEV (reference sequence). V gave up 3 bases and J gave up 4 bases, with 12 bases separating them. The CDR3 extends over 14 amino acids. The CDR3 region has the DNA TGTGCCAGCAGTTTTGGCAGGGGCCCAGAGACCCAGTACTTC. Translating gives CASSFGRGPETQYF.

CDR3 residues: CASRPTSGSYNEQFF. The CDR3 nucleotides are TGTGCCAGCAGGCCTACTAGCGGATCCTACAATGAGCAGTTCTTC. The chain recombines TRBV6-5 with TRBJ2-1; the match to TRBD2 covers 8 bases. CDR3 length: 15 residues. Losses at the gene ends were 6 bases for V and 1 base for J; bases not matched to a gene: 5. Germline V gene sequence: CDR1 MNHEY, CDR2 SVGAGI.

The rearrangement uses TRBV28 and TRBJ2-2; perhaps TRBD1 as D (6 bases). Looked up from germline, CDR1 is MDHEN and CDR2 is SYDVKM. The V and J ends lost 5 bases and 3 bases respectively, with 13 bases between them. The CDR3 sequence is 15 residues long. The CDR3 coding sequence is TGTGCCAGCAGTCTACCCGGGACATACACCGGGGAGCTGTTTTTT. Its translation is CASSLPGTYTGELFF.

The J gene is TRBJ2-3, the V gene TRBV19; 7 bases align to TRBD1. This CDR3 contains 16 residues. CDR1 is LNHDA, CDR2 SQIVND, per germline (reference sequence). With V trimmed by 5 bases and J by 0 bases, 8 bases remained unmatched. The CDR3 nucleotides are TGTGCCAGTAGTTTGGGACAGCCCGGGAGCACAGATACGCAGTATTTT. It yields the protein CASSLGQPGSTDTQYF.

The table lists this clone with a count of one. The genes are TRBV30 and TRBJ1-2, with a weak D call TRBD1 (6 bases). Trimming removed 3 bases at V and 5 bases at J, with 16 bases between. This CDR3 spans 14 amino acids. CDR1 GTSNPN and CDR2 SVGIG come from the germline V gene (reference sequence). The CDR3 is CAWRGRGPFYGYTF. DNA for the CDR3: TGTGCCTGGAGGGGCAGGGGACCTTTTTATGGCTACACCTTC.

The chain couples TRBV7-9 to TRBJ1-1, with D perhaps TRBD1 (5 bases). In germline, CDR1 is SEHNR, CDR2 FQNEAQ (reference sequence). The CDR3 spans 15 residues. V gave up 3 bases and J gave up 1 base, with 12 bases separating them. CDR3 protein: CASSFGRGTNTEAFF. DNA for the CDR3: TGTGCCAGCAGCTTTGGTAGGGGAACGAACACTGAAGCTTTCTTT.

This clone was recorded a few times. Different DNA sequences within this sample yield the same CDR3. The rearrangement uses TRBV12-3 or TRBV12-4 and TRBJ2-5; D gene unclear. The CDR3 covers 12 residues. Deletions cut 0 bases from V and 5 bases from J, with 4 bases between. The CDR3 nucleotides are TGTGCCAGCAGTTTAGCTCGGGAGACCCAGTACTTC. This gives the protein CASSLARETQYF.

The V call is TRBV7-2, the J call TRBJ1-1, with D perhaps TRBD1 (6 bases). The CDR3 has 15 amino acids. V was trimmed by 4 bases and J by 0 bases, leaving 12 bases between them. Germline CDR1 SGHTA, CDR2 FQGNSA. CDR3 amino acids: CASSSGQLMNTEAFF. Here the CDR3 DNA reads TGTGCCAGCAGCTCCGGACAGCTCATGAACACTGAAGCTTTCTTT.

The CDR3 region is CASSQVFGEQYF. In DNA, the CDR3 is TGTGCCAGCAGCCAGGTTTTCGGCGAGCAGTACTTC. V is TRBV3-1 (or the pseudogene TRBV3-2) and J is TRBJ2-7; the D is unclear. The CDR3 has 12 residues. The V and J ends lost 3 bases and 6 bases respectively, with 9 bases between them. Germline loops: CDR1 LGHDT, CDR2 YNNKEL (reference sequence).

In DNA form, the CDR3 reads TGTGCCACCAGTGATTTTGTGGGAGGTGGAAATGAGCAGTTCTTC. Its protein is CATSDFVGGGNEQFF. The chain carries TRBV24-1 and TRBJ2-1; tentatively, D is TRBD2 (6 bases). This CDR3 has 15 amino acids. From germline, CDR1 is KGHDR and CDR2 SFDVKD. V dropped 1 base and J dropped 7 bases, with 13 bases sitting between them.

The chain couples TRBV5-1 to TRBJ2-5; D might be TRBD1 (5 bases). This CDR3 region has 14 residues. Germline CDR1 and CDR2: SGHRS and YFSETQ. Trimming left V 3 bases short and J 5 bases short, with 14 bases between. The CDR3 DNA is TGCGCCAGCAGCTCCCCGACAGCACTGGAGACCCAGTACTTC. Its protein product is CASSSPTALETQYF.

This clone was observed a single time. The CDR3 reads CASTGKNIQYF. In DNA form, the CDR3 reads TGTGCCAGTACAGGGAAAAACATTCAGTACTTC. The J gene is TRBJ2-4, the V gene TRBV19; D is perhaps TRBD1 (5 bases). This CDR3 spans 11 amino acids. Germline V CDR1 and CDR2: LNHDA, SQIVND (reference sequence). The V gene lost 7 bases and the J gene lost 4 bases, with 5 bases spanning the gap.

In this sample, this clone turned up once. J is TRBJ2-1 and V is TRBV24-1; TRBD2 matches 7 bases. After removal of 5 bases from V and 8 bases from J, the junction contained 8 bases not matched to a gene. The germline CDR1 and CDR2 sequences are KGHDR and SFDVKD. This CDR3 is built from 14 residues. CDR3 amino acids: CATSAAGIVDEQFF. The CDR3 bases are TGTGCCACCAGTGCAGCGGGAATAGTAGATGAGCAGTTCTTC.

V and J are TRBV30 and TRBJ2-7, with a tentative D call TRBD1 (8 bases). Trimming removed 6 bases at V and 4 bases at J, with 22 bases between. CDR3 size: 15 residues. The V gene's germline CDR1 is GTSNPN and CDR2 SVGIG (reference sequence). CDR3 sequence: CACLRRDRRGYEQYF. CDR3 nucleotide sequence: TGTGCCTGTCTCCGCAGGGACAGGCGGGGGTACGAGCAGTACTTC.

The CDR3, as DNA: TGTGCCAGCAGTTTATGGACAGGGCTCACTGAAGCTTTCTTT. As protein: CASSLWTGLTEAFF. This rearrangement joins TRBV28 to TRBJ1-1; 7 nucleotides agree with TRBD1. Looked up from germline, CDR1 is MDHEN and CDR2 is SYDVKM. With 0 bases clipped from V and 4 bases from J, the junction kept 2 bases outside the gene matches. The CDR3 loop spans 14 amino acids.

This clone was found a few times. The gene calls are TRBV30 and TRBJ1-5; maybe TRBD1 (5 bases). The CDR3 sequence is 13 residues long. CDR1 and CDR2 (germline): GTSNPN, SVGIG (reference sequence). V lost 1 base to trimming and J lost 7 bases, with 11 bases between them. DNA of the CDR3: TGTGCCTGGAGTGGCGGGGCAGGGCAGCCCCAGCATTTT. Protein product: CAWSGGAGQPQHF.

The rearrangement joins TRBV5-3 to TRBJ2-5; D unresolved. TRBV5-3 is filed as an ORF, its function uncertain. Trimming removed 0 bases from V and 4 bases from J, with 7 bases in between. This CDR3 has 13 amino acids. The CDR3 region has the DNA TGTGCCAGAAGCTTGGCCCCCTTAGAGACCCAGTACTTC. This codes for CARSLAPLETQYF.

This chain links TRBV5-1 with TRBJ2-1; TRBD2 might be the D (6 bases). This CDR3 comprises 16 residues. Germline V lookup: CDR1 SGHRS, CDR2 YFSETQ. Trimming cost V 0 bases and J 0 bases, with 10 bases left between them. The CDR3 loop is CASSLEAGNSYNEQFF. As DNA, the CDR3 is TGCGCCAGCAGCTTGGAGGCGGGAAACTCCTACAATGAGCAGTTCTTC.